The rows below give T cell receptor beta chains drawn from one sample of a study of CD8 T cells in Susac syndrome. TCRdb processed the immunoSEQ multiplex PCR reads anew with MiXCR; each CDR3 protein has one entry. The sample includes roughly 150,000 distinct CDR3 sequences, nearly 97% of them seen just once. Sequenced sample: CD8+ T cells from PBMCs. These TCRs come from a human donor with multiple sclerosis. Each CDR3 is given with its conserved first and last residue. Fields, in order: clone size, D gene, J gene, V gene, CDR3 protein, CDR3 DNA. D genes are given only for firm matches. The size field is filled for only some rows; it gives once, few, many or a size class.

clone size: NA
D gene: TRBD2
J gene: TRBJ2-1
V gene: TRBV29-1
CDR3 protein: CSVEGGFSGKPFF
CDR3 DNA: TGCAGCGTTGAAGGGGGTTTTAGCGGGAAGCCGTTCTTC

clone size: NA
D gene: TRBD1
J gene: TRBJ2-3
V gene: TRBV12-3/TRBV12-4
CDR3 protein: CASSDRGPDTQYF
CDR3 DNA: TGTGCCAGCTCGGACAGGGGGCCGGATACGCAGTATTTT

clone size: NA
D gene: NA
J gene: TRBJ1-2
V gene: TRBV14
CDR3 protein: CASSQGQLDGYTF
CDR3 DNA: TGTGCCAGCAGCCAAGGGCAACTTGACGGCTACACCTTC

clone size: once
D gene: TRBD1
J gene: TRBJ1-6
V gene: TRBV20-1
CDR3 protein: CSAREVGTGTQSPLHF
CDR3 DNA: TGCAGTGCTAGAGAGGTCGGGACAGGGACGCAGTCACCCCTCCACTTT

clone size: NA
D gene: NA
J gene: TRBJ1-5
V gene: TRBV7-9
CDR3 protein: CASSLDGEYQPQHF
CDR3 DNA: TGTGCCAGCAGCTTAGACGGGGAGTATCAGCCCCAGCATTTT

clone size: NA
D gene: NA
J gene: TRBJ2-1
V gene: TRBV5-4
CDR3 protein: CASSSYDNEQFF
CDR3 DNA: TGTGCCAGCAGCTCCTATGACAATGAGCAGTTCTTC

clone size: NA
D gene: NA
J gene: TRBJ2-1
V gene: TRBV20-1
CDR3 protein: CSADSRDLGEQFF
CDR3 DNA: TGCAGTGCTGACTCCCGGGACTTGGGAGAGCAGTTCTTC

clone size: NA
D gene: TRBD2
J gene: TRBJ2-5
V gene: TRBV12-3/TRBV12-4
CDR3 protein: CATTGLEQETQYF
CDR3 DNA: TGTGCCACCACGGGACTAGAGCAAGAGACCCAGTACTTC

clone size: NA
D gene: TRBD2
J gene: TRBJ2-3
V gene: TRBV27
CDR3 protein: CASSPRLAGEPDTQYF
CDR3 DNA: TGTGCCAGCAGTCCCCGACTAGCGGGGGAGCCGGATACGCAGTATTTT

clone size: NA
D gene: TRBD1
J gene: TRBJ1-2
V gene: TRBV15
CDR3 protein: CATSRTGDYGYTF
CDR3 DNA: TGTGCCACCAGCAGGACAGGGGACTATGGCTACACCTTC

clone size: NA
D gene: TRBD1
J gene: TRBJ1-5
V gene: TRBV15
CDR3 protein: CATSTRGQGDQPQHF
CDR3 DNA: TGTGCCACCAGCACCCGGGGACAGGGAGATCAGCCCCAGCATTTT

clone size: NA
D gene: NA
J gene: TRBJ1-1
V gene: TRBV20-1
CDR3 protein: CSARGLEGPEAFF
CDR3 DNA: TGCAGTGCTAGAGGGTTAGAGGGCCCTGAAGCTTTCTTT

clone size: NA
D gene: TRBD2
J gene: TRBJ2-1
V gene: TRBV7-9
CDR3 protein: CASSLTGLAGGGEQFF
CDR3 DNA: TGTGCCAGCAGCTTAACGGGACTAGCGGGAGGGGGTGAGCAGTTCTTC

clone size: once
D gene: TRBD2
J gene: TRBJ2-1
V gene: TRBV29-1
CDR3 protein: CSGRSTSGDSLISNEQFF
CDR3 DNA: TGCAGCGGCCGATCGACTAGCGGGGACTCTCTTATATCCAATGAGCAGTTCTTC

clone size: NA
D gene: TRBD2
J gene: TRBJ2-7
V gene: TRBV2
CDR3 protein: CASSVRLAGYEQYF
CDR3 DNA: TGTGCCAGCAGTGTGAGACTAGCGGGCTACGAGCAGTACTTC

clone size: NA
D gene: TRBD1
J gene: TRBJ1-2
V gene: TRBV2
CDR3 protein: CASSGTGHYGYTF
CDR3 DNA: TGTGCCAGCAGTGGGACAGGGCACTATGGCTACACCTTC

clone size: NA
D gene: TRBD2
J gene: TRBJ2-5
V gene: TRBV3-1
CDR3 protein: CASSPGLAGWVVETQYF
CDR3 DNA: TGTGCCAGCAGCCCGGGACTAGCGGGGTGGGTGGTGGAGACCCAGTACTTC

clone size: NA
D gene: NA
J gene: TRBJ1-2
V gene: TRBV13
CDR3 protein: CASSSAHGYTF
CDR3 DNA: TGTGCCAGCAGCTCGGCCCATGGCTACACCTTC

clone size: NA
D gene: NA
J gene: TRBJ1-2
V gene: TRBV30
CDR3 protein: CASGRGANYGYTF
CDR3 DNA: TGTGCCTCGGGCAGGGGAGCTAACTATGGCTACACCTTC

clone size: NA
D gene: TRBD2
J gene: TRBJ2-1
V gene: TRBV7-2
CDR3 protein: CASSSDTSGPYNEQFF
CDR3 DNA: TGTGCCAGCAGCTCAGACACTAGCGGACCCTACAATGAGCAGTTCTTC

clone size: NA
D gene: NA
J gene: TRBJ2-5
V gene: TRBV12-3/TRBV12-4
CDR3 protein: CASSLYRETQYF
CDR3 DNA: TGTGCCAGCAGTTTGTATCGGGAGACCCAGTACTTC

clone size: NA
D gene: NA
J gene: TRBJ1-6
V gene: TRBV20-1
CDR3 protein: CSATKGEMSSYNSPLHF
CDR3 DNA: TGCAGTGCCACGAAGGGGGAGATGAGCTCCTATAATTCACCCCTCCACTTT

clone size: NA
D gene: NA
J gene: TRBJ2-1
V gene: TRBV2
CDR3 protein: CASTKIGTSNEQFF
CDR3 DNA: TGTGCCAGCACTAAAATTGGGACTTCCAATGAGCAGTTCTTC

clone size: NA
D gene: NA
J gene: TRBJ1-2
V gene: TRBV5-1
CDR3 protein: CASSLGPDYNYGYTF
CDR3 DNA: TGCGCCAGCAGCTTGGGACCTGATTACAACTATGGCTACACCTTC

clone size: NA
D gene: NA
J gene: TRBJ2-2
V gene: TRBV11-2
CDR3 protein: CASSLVTTGELFF
CDR3 DNA: TGTGCCAGCAGCTTAGTCACCACCGGGGAGCTGTTTTTT

clone size: NA
D gene: NA
J gene: TRBJ2-7
V gene: TRBV2
CDR3 protein: CASREGAADYEQYF
CDR3 DNA: TGTGCCAGCAGGGAGGGGGCGGCAGATTACGAGCAGTACTTC

clone size: NA
D gene: NA
J gene: TRBJ1-2
V gene: TRBV29-1
CDR3 protein: CSVIKTWPYGYTF
CDR3 DNA: TGCAGCGTTATAAAGACCTGGCCTTATGGCTACACCTTC

clone size: NA
D gene: NA
J gene: TRBJ2-1
V gene: TRBV14
CDR3 protein: CASTLSGSNNEQFF
CDR3 DNA: TGTGCCAGCACGCTCAGCGGGTCAAACAATGAGCAGTTCTTC

clone size: NA
D gene: NA
J gene: TRBJ2-7
V gene: TRBV28
CDR3 protein: CASSFQPYEQYF
CDR3 DNA: TGTGCCAGCAGTTTCCAACCGTACGAGCAGTACTTC

clone size: once
D gene: NA
J gene: TRBJ2-3
V gene: TRBV5-1
CDR3 protein: CASSSGRADTDTQYF
CDR3 DNA: TGCGCCAGCAGCTCGGGTCGCGCAGACACAGATACGCAGTATTTT

clone size: NA
D gene: NA
J gene: TRBJ1-1
V gene: TRBV4-1
CDR3 protein: CASSQVEGNTEAFF
CDR3 DNA: TGCGCCAGCAGCCAAGTGGAGGGTAACACTGAAGCTTTCTTT

clone size: NA
D gene: NA
J gene: TRBJ2-1
V gene: TRBV29-1
CDR3 protein: CSVEPQQFF
CDR3 DNA: TGCAGCGTTGAACCCCAGCAGTTCTTC

clone size: NA
D gene: NA
J gene: TRBJ2-7
V gene: TRBV4-1
CDR3 protein: CASSQDPHAYEQYF
CDR3 DNA: TGCGCCAGCAGCCAAGATCCCCATGCCTACGAGCAGTACTTC

clone size: NA
D gene: NA
J gene: TRBJ2-4
V gene: TRBV4-2
CDR3 protein: CASSQDEGVLNIQYF
CDR3 DNA: TGTGCCAGCAGCCAAGATGAGGGGGTGCTTAACATTCAGTACTTC

clone size: NA
D gene: NA
J gene: TRBJ2-2
V gene: TRBV6-2/TRBV6-3
CDR3 protein: CASSPILINTGELFF
CDR3 DNA: TGTGCCAGCAGCCCTATATTAATAAACACCGGGGAGCTGTTTTTT

clone size: once
D gene: NA
J gene: TRBJ1-5
V gene: TRBV28
CDR3 protein: CASSLGSGDNQPQHF
CDR3 DNA: TGTGCCAGCAGTTTAGGGTCAGGTGACAATCAGCCCCAGCATTTT

clone size: NA
D gene: NA
J gene: TRBJ1-1
V gene: TRBV20-1
CDR3 protein: CSARPAGDTEAFF
CDR3 DNA: TGCAGTGCTAGACCGGCAGGGGACACTGAAGCTTTCTTT

clone size: NA
D gene: NA
J gene: TRBJ1-2
V gene: TRBV18
CDR3 protein: CASSPKEENYGYTF
CDR3 DNA: TGTGCCAGCTCCCCGAAGGAGGAGAACTATGGCTACACCTTC

clone size: NA
D gene: TRBD1
J gene: TRBJ1-1
V gene: TRBV29-1
CDR3 protein: CSGQGGENTEAFF
CDR3 DNA: TGCAGCGGACAGGGTGGCGAGAACACTGAAGCTTTCTTT

clone size: once
D gene: NA
J gene: TRBJ2-1
V gene: TRBV2
CDR3 protein: CASGWTEAHNEQFF
CDR3 DNA: TGTGCCAGCGGATGGACGGAGGCGCACAATGAGCAGTTCTTC

clone size: NA
D gene: NA
J gene: TRBJ1-1
V gene: TRBV30
CDR3 protein: CAWSALWALNTEAFF
CDR3 DNA: TGTGCCTGGAGTGCCCTCTGGGCGTTGAACACTGAAGCTTTCTTT

clone size: NA
D gene: NA
J gene: TRBJ2-6
V gene: TRBV3-1
CDR3 protein: CASSPDSGANVLTF
CDR3 DNA: TGTGCCAGCAGCCCAGACTCTGGGGCCAACGTCCTGACTTTC

clone size: NA
D gene: NA
J gene: TRBJ1-4
V gene: TRBV15
CDR3 protein: CATSLRAGAKGELFF
CDR3 DNA: TGTGCCACCAGCCTTCGGGCAGGAGCCAAGGGGGAACTGTTTTTT

clone size: NA
D gene: NA
J gene: TRBJ2-1
V gene: TRBV27
CDR3 protein: CASSRTGFYYNEQFF
CDR3 DNA: TGTGCCAGCAGCCGAACGGGGTTTTACTACAATGAGCAGTTCTTC